The sequence of this T cell receptor (beta chain) was determined in a study of shared clonotypes between healthy human individuals (dated by TCRdb to the early 2020s). Regarding the study in general: A couple of women and a few men aged 18 to 49 years were included in the cohort. For each donor, three plates each were used for CD4 naive and CD4 memory, two plates were used for CD8 naive, and one plate was used for CD8 memory. The study deeply sequenced blood TCR repertoires of several healthy adults to estimate repertoire size and the extent of clonotype sharing between individuals. Libraries were prepared and TCR repertoires were sequenced by different laboratories using diverse techniques, in order to increase sequencing depth and limit assay-specific biases. Each donor's leukapheresis produced roughly between roughly 0.85 and 9.5 billion PBMCs. Overall study outcomes, separate from this receptor: Clonotypes shared by all four sorted-subset donors showed higher generation probabilities than non-shared clonotypes. Because the study included a small number of donors, the genetic and exposure-history diversity represented was limited. Only blood was sampled, and tissue TCR repertoires likely differ from those in blood. Roughly 5% of naive CD4, more than 3% of naive CD8, roughly 2.4% of memory CD4, and 0.35% to 0.4% of memory CD8 clonotypes were shared across four donors. Larger estimated clonotype richness was generally found for naive subsets than for memory subsets. Even with the large sequencing depth, rarefaction of the sorted-subset datasets indicated that sequencing was incomplete. Pairwise subsampling indicated that sequencing depth was expected to affect the degree of clonotype sharing among donors.

TCR CDR3 regions were amplified from genomic DNA by multiplex PCR using the deep immunoSEQ assay. For each cell subset, the extracted genomic DNA was distributed evenly across all wells of several immunoSEQ 96-well plates, and each plate served as one replicate. Each replicate PCR for sorted subsets received around 200 ng genomic DNA, equal to roughly 29,000 T cell genomes. Purified libraries were quantified with a Qubit 3.0 fluorometer, sized on a Bioanalyzer 2100, and re-quantified with the KAPA Library Quantification kit. Every immunoSEQ 96-well plate was sequenced on a dedicated single-read 150-cycle Illumina NextSeq 550 flow cell. The paper's processing steps were these. Because the immunoSEQ output held only junctional sequences and lacked quality scores, the filtering could not match the filtering applied to full-length reads. Sequences were annotated with PyIR, a Python wrapper for IgBLAST v1.9, and V/J genes and CDR3 were assigned using IMGT germline references. Reads were filtered out if the reads had weak V/J assignments (E-value above 1e-6), no CDR3, stop codons, out-of-frame junctions, or ambiguous translated residues. A V3J clonotype was defined by an identical inferred V gene, J gene, and CDR3 amino acid sequence. Percentage overlap between repertoires was calculated by dividing the number of shared unique clonotypes by the size of the smaller repertoire. RTK rarefaction, the Chao1 estimator, and Recon v2.1 estimates of unobserved clonotypes were used to assess repertoire richness. Generation probabilities were computed with OLGA for all TCRbeta clonotypes obtained by the gDNA method from several donors. TCRdb took this table from immuneACCESS and kept in-frame rearrangements with V and J called. Such tables lack part of the clones; where checked against another copy, unresolved V genes explain under half of the gap, and the rest is unexplained. Clone size and the V and J calls come from that table; the DNA yielded D and trimming. Across this sample there are fewer than 1.6 million clones, with approximately 98.5% seen only once. Clones ranked in the top ten supply around 0.33% of the sample.

The CDR3 runs 13 residues from the cysteine to the phenylalanine. Left in the record is the CDR3 DNA by itself, 39 bases read in frame from the first base. The germline V gene yields SNHLY for CDR1 and FYNNEI for CDR2. The donors were healthy, HIV-negative adults with no recently reported acute infections or vaccinations. Every donor was a Caucasian adult residing in Nashville, Tennessee, USA. Magnetic negative selection was used to enrich CD4+ T cells, after which naive cells were positively selected on CD45RA and the negative fraction became the memory subset. Blood was obtained by leukapheresis, after which PBMCs were separated by Ficoll-Histopaque density gradient centrifugation and cryopreserved in liquid nitrogen vapor phase. Analytical flow cytometry was used to check the purity and quantity of each magnetically sorted T cell population. Genomic DNA was isolated from every sorted fraction and measured by UV absorbance on a Nanodrop 2000c.

To note about this clone: Its binding antigen is unknown. A junction boundary mismatches the germline segment, possibly from a read error. This same CDR3 is encoded by further DNA sequences in the sample.

This clonotype originated in a young man in good health. This receptor chain uses TRBV2 and TRBJ2-7; 10 of the junction bases match TRBD1. The sample taken for sequencing was naive CD4+ T cells sorted from blood. Read against the paper, the sample's cell subset or site label means: CD45RA+ positively selected. The CDR3 is CASEGQGFGEQYF. The DNA is TGTGCCAGCGAGGGACAGGGGTTTGGCGAGCAATACTTC.